The 24 T cell receptor beta chains presented below share a single source sample, sequenced in a study of blood T cell repertoires in COVID-19. Method: immunoSEQ multiplex PCR; TCRdb's copy keeps in-frame clones and lacks some. The sample includes over 600,000 clones, more than 80% of them seen just once. Sample: peripheral blood. These TCRs come from a woman aged 18-35 years with acute or convalescent COVID-19.

The chain couples TRBV19 to TRBJ2-2; 8 bases fit TRBD1. This CDR3 spans 14 amino acids. The germline gives CDR1 LNHDA, CDR2 SQIVND (reference sequence). The V segment lost 6 bases and the J segment 0 bases; nucleotides outside the gene matches: 0. Here the CDR3 reads CASRDRANTGELFF. The CDR3 DNA reads as TGTGCCAGTAGGGACAGGGCGAACACCGGGGAGCTGTTTTTT.

V usage is TRBV11-2 and J usage is TRBJ1-1; TRBD1 is a possible D gene (6 bases). The CDR3 is made up of 13 amino acids. V was pared by 4 bases and J by 1 base, with 7 bases between. Germline CDR1 and CDR2: SGHAT and FQNNGV. The CDR3 region is CASSSDRNTEAFF. The CDR3 nucleotides are TGTGCCAGCAGCTCGGACAGGAACACTGAAGCTTTCTTT.

The J gene is TRBJ1-6, the V gene TRBV24-1, with TRBD1 matching 8 bases. Unmatched junction bases numbered 5, after V lost 7 bases and J lost 7 bases. The CDR3 sequence is 14 residues long. The V gene's germline CDR1 is KGHDR and CDR2 SFDVKD. CDR3: CATSDRGWNSPLHF. DNA for the CDR3: TGTGCCACCAGCGACAGGGGATGGAATTCACCCCTCCACTTT.

The J gene is TRBJ1-6, the V gene TRBV4-3, with 8 bases that match TRBD1. Germline V CDR1 and CDR2: LGHNA, YSLEER. J was trimmed by 10 bases and V by 0 bases; bases with no gene match: 8. The length of the CDR3 is 16 residues. CDR3 amino acids: CASSQDRYRGTSPLHF. CDR3 bases: TGCGCCAGCAGCCAAGATAGGTACAGGGGGACGTCACCCCTCCACTTT.

V and J are TRBV9 and TRBJ2-1; 8 bases match TRBD2. CDR3 length: 18 residues. Germline CDR1 is SGDLS and CDR2 is YYNGEE. V gave up 4 bases and J gave up 0 bases; unmatched junction bases: 12. For the CDR3, the DNA is TGTGCCAGCAGCATAACCGGGACTAGGAACCCCTCCTACAATGAGCAGTTCTTC. Protein sequence: CASSITGTRNPSYNEQFF. Complete variable domain (other parts from reference TRBV9 and TRBJ2-1): DSGVTQTPKHLITATGQRVTLRCSPRSGDLSVYWYQQSLDQGLQFLIQYYNGEERAKGNILERFSAQQFPDLHSELNLSSLELGDSALYFCASSITGTRNPSYNEQFFGPGTRLTVL.

The rearrangement joins TRBV4-1 to TRBJ2-1; a weak D match, TRBD1 (5 bases). The germline V gene encodes CDR1 MGHRA and CDR2 YSYEKL. Trimming removed 11 bases from V and 4 bases from J, with 15 bases in between. The CDR3 spans 13 residues. The CDR3 DNA reads as TGCGCCTCCTCTACGACAGTTTACAATGAGCAGTTCTTC. This sequence encodes CASSTTVYNEQFF.

A word on this clone: Other DNA sequences from this sample encode an identical CDR3 as well. J is TRBJ1-2 and V is TRBV24-1; D ambiguous. With 4 bases removed from V and 4 bases from J, the gap between germline ends came to 6 bases. The CDR3 contains 12 residues. Germline V gives CDR1 KGHDR, CDR2 SFDVKD. CDR3 DNA sequence: TGTGCCACCAGTGACAGATCCTATGGCTACACCTTC. This gives the protein CATSDRSYGYTF.

This clone was observed a single time. The rearrangement links TRBV5-1 to TRBJ2-6; no definite D call. The CDR3 spans 14 residues. CDR1 and CDR2 from the germline V gene are SGHRS and YFSETQ. V lost 0 bases to trimming and J lost 4 bases, with 5 bases between them. The CDR3 spells CASSLDRGANVLTF. CDR3 bases: TGCGCCAGCAGCTTGGATCGGGGGGCCAACGTCCTGACTTTC.

The CDR3 sequence is CASSDSGEGDTEAFF. The DNA of the CDR3 is TGTGCCAGCAGTGATTCAGGGGAGGGGGACACTGAAGCTTTCTTT. The chain links TRBV25-1 to TRBJ1-1; possibly TRBD1 for D (6 bases). CDR3 length: 15 residues. The germline gives CDR1 MGHDK, CDR2 SYGVNS. Trimming removed 3 bases from V and 3 bases from J, with 14 bases in between.

This chain uses TRBV19 with TRBJ1-5; maybe TRBD1 (5 bases). V lost 4 bases and J 9 bases, leaving 7 bases between the germline ends. The CDR3 extends over 11 amino acids. Germline CDR1 is LNHDA and CDR2 is SQIVND (reference sequence). Here the CDR3 DNA reads TGTGCCAGTAGTACGGGGGGGCCCCAGCATTTT. It specifies CASSTGGPQHF.

The genes are TRBV18 and TRBJ1-1, with a possible D match to TRBD1 (5 bases). The CDR3 extends over 15 amino acids. Trimming removed 2 bases from V and 0 bases from J, with 10 bases in between. From germline, CDR1 is KGHSH and CDR2 LQKENI. This CDR3 reads CASSPDRLMNTEAFF. CDR3 bases: TGTGCCAGCTCACCAGACAGACTCATGAACACTGAAGCTTTCTTT.

V usage is TRBV7-6 and J usage is TRBJ1-1; TRBD1 aligns across 7 bases. The germline V gene has CDR1 SGHVS and CDR2 FNYEAQ. This CDR3 region has 18 residues. V gave up 3 bases and J gave up 1 base; unmatched junction bases: 14. CDR3 sequence reads: CASSFLGPLEGANTEAFF. The CDR3 region has the DNA TGTGCCAGCAGCTTCCTAGGCCCCTTAGAGGGGGCGAACACTGAAGCTTTCTTT. Looking up the rest from reference TRBV7-6 and TRBJ1-1 gives the full variable domain: GAGVSQSPRYKVTKRGQDVALRCDPISGHVSLYWYRQALGQGPEFLTYFNYEAQQDKSGLPNDRFSAERPEGSISTLTIQRTEQRDSAMYRCASSFLGPLEGANTEAFFGQGTRLTVV.

The chain recombines TRBV12-3 or TRBV12-4 with TRBJ2-1; a weak D match, TRBD2 (6 bases). V lost 10 bases and J lost 5, with 12 bases in between. The CDR3 totals 12 residues. This CDR3 reads CATQGTDNEQFF. CDR3 bases: TGTGCCACCCAAGGGACTGACAATGAGCAGTTCTTC.

The V gene is TRBV19, the J gene TRBJ2-5; 9 bases are shared with TRBD1. V was pared by 4 bases and J by 1 base, with 4 bases of the junction left unmatched. CDR3 size: 15 residues. The germline CDR1 and CDR2 sequences are LNHDA and SQIVND (reference sequence). CDR3 in amino acids: CASSSTGGPQETQYF. Here the CDR3 DNA reads TGTGCCAGTAGTAGTACAGGGGGCCCCCAAGAGACCCAGTACTTC.

The chain combines TRBV9 with TRBJ2-3; tentatively, D is TRBD2 (6 bases). This CDR3 is 15 amino acids long. Deletions cut 3 bases from V and 4 bases from J, with 15 bases between. The germline gives CDR1 SGDLS, CDR2 YYNGEE. The CDR3 DNA is TGTGCCAGCAGCGCCCGGGGAGGAGGGTCAGATACGCAGTATTTT. Translating it yields CASSARGGGSDTQYF.

The rearrangement uses TRBV4-3 and TRBJ1-4, with 7 bases lining up with TRBD1. This CDR3 is built from 16 residues. Trimming removed 0 bases from V and 4 bases from J; junction bases left unmatched: 5. Germline V gene sequence: CDR1 LGHNA, CDR2 YSLEER. CDR3 sequence: CASSQDDGTVNEKLFF. In DNA, the CDR3 is TGCGCCAGCAGCCAAGATGATGGGACAGTTAATGAAAAACTGTTTTTT.

This clone turned up a few times. The rearrangement joins TRBV14 to TRBJ2-2; D call uncertain. In germline, CDR1 is SGHDN, CDR2 FVKESK. Between the trimmed V and J ends, which lost 0 bases and 4 bases, there was a span of 15 bases. The CDR3 length is 17 residues. CDR3 nucleotides: TGTGCCAGCAGCCAAGATACCCTTAGACACCTCACCGGGGAGCTGTTTTTT. Amino acid sequence: CASSQDTLRHLTGELFF.

The chain couples TRBV11-3 to TRBJ2-2, with 8 bases lining up with TRBD1. CDR1 and CDR2 from the germline V gene are SGHNT and YENEEA. Losses at the gene ends were 3 bases for V and 8 bases for J; bases not matched to a gene: 5. CDR3 length: 14 residues. The CDR3 loop is CASSFSGQGGELFF. In nucleotides, the CDR3 is TGTGCCAGCAGCTTCTCCGGACAGGGAGGGGAGCTGTTTTTT.

The chain is built from TRBV6-6 and TRBJ1-3; the D gene is possibly TRBD1 (5 bases). The CDR3 spans 13 residues. Trimming removed 6 bases at V and 5 bases at J, with 11 bases between. The germline V gene has CDR1 MNHNY and CDR2 SVGAGI (reference sequence). CDR3 sequence (DNA): TGTGCCAGCAGGCCGACAGAGAGAAACACCATATATTTT. Encoded protein: CASRPTERNTIYF.

The chain employs TRBV27 and TRBJ1-5; the D gene is possibly TRBD1 (6 bases). The CDR3 has 15 residues. V lost 7 bases and J 7 bases, leaving 20 bases between the germline ends. Germline assignment: CDR1 MNHEY and CDR2 SMNVEV (reference sequence). CDR3 amino acids: CASTPGGPSLQPQHF. The CDR3 region has the DNA TGTGCCAGCACTCCGGGGGGGCCGAGTTTGCAGCCCCAGCATTTT.

The J gene is TRBJ1-2, the V gene TRBV2; 10 bases agree with TRBD1. V gave up 0 bases and J gave up 6 bases; unmatched junction bases: 4. The CDR3 consists of 15 residues. In germline, CDR1 is SNHLY, CDR2 FYNNEI. This chain's CDR3 is CASSEARTGGNGYTF. The CDR3 DNA follows: TGTGCCAGCAGTGAAGCCAGGACAGGGGGGAATGGCTACACCTTC.

The chain joins TRBV3-1 (or the pseudogene TRBV3-2) to TRBJ1-2; weak D call: TRBD1 (6 bases). The CDR3 covers 12 residues. Germline V gene lookup returns CDR1 LGHDT and CDR2 YNNKEL (reference sequence). V lost 4 bases, J lost 7 bases, and 10 bases lay in between. CDR3 nucleotide sequence: TGTGCCAGCAGCCTCGGGACATCTGGCTACACCTTC. Translating it yields CASSLGTSGYTF.

V gene TRBV9 combines with J gene TRBJ1-3; the match to TRBD1 covers 7 bases. V dropped 6 bases and J dropped 2; count of bases not matched to a gene: 2. CDR1 SGDLS and CDR2 YYNGEE come from the germline V gene. The CDR3 is 13 amino acids. The CDR3 DNA reads as TGTGCCAGCACCACAGGGGCTGGAAACACCATATATTTT. This encodes CASTTGAGNTIYF.

The chain has TRBV9 and TRBJ1-6, with D possibly matching TRBD1 (5 bases). The CDR3 spans 16 residues. Germline assignment: CDR1 SGDLS and CDR2 YYNGEE. Trimming pared 3 bases from V and 0 bases from J, leaving 10 bases between. CDR3 bases: TGTGCCAGCAGCGCAGGGACTAGCTCCTATAATTCACCCCTCCACTTT. Translated: CASSAGTSSYNSPLHF.